A single sample is the source of the 3 T cell receptor beta chains below, sequenced in a study of T cells in Graves' hyperthyroidism and ophthalmopathy. RNA transcripts yielded amplified TCR beta CDR3 regions. HTBI primers were employed in a first-round RT-PCR of the TCR CDR3. TCRdb re-analysed the multiplex PCR reads in MiXCR, keeping a single row per CDR3 protein. The sample lists some 580,000 distinct CDR3 sequences; about a sixth were seen once. The sample was blood. The receptors stem from a woman aged 40 to 55 with Graves' ophthalmopathy.

This clonotype has ten or more counts. The chain uses TRBV2 and TRBJ1-4; D is unclear. V dropped 9 bases and J dropped 0 bases, with 5 bases sitting between them. Looked up from germline, CDR1 is SNHLY and CDR2 is FYNNEI. This CDR3 spans 12 amino acids. CDR3 nucleotides: TGTGCCAGTGGGGCAACTAATGAAAAACTGTTTTTT. This gives the protein CASGATNEKLFF.

The sample holds many counts of this clonotype. The gene calls are TRBV2 and TRBJ1-1; 9 nucleotides match TRBD1. CDR1 is SNHLY and CDR2 is FYNNEI in the germline V gene. The J segment lost 4 bases and the V segment lost 6 bases, leaving 9 bases of the junction unmatched. The CDR3 sequence is 15 residues long. CDR3 residues: CASRTQQGAGTEAFF. The CDR3 DNA follows: TGTGCCAGCAGAACGCAACAGGGGGCGGGCACTGAAGCTTTCTTT.

CDR3 sequence (DNA): TGCGCCAGCAGCTTAGCTGGGGGGGCTAAGCAGCCCCAGCATTTT. Amino acids: CASSLAGGAKQPQHF. V and J are TRBV5-1 and TRBJ1-5; D is possibly TRBD1 (6 bases). V dropped 2 bases and J dropped 7 bases, with 16 bases sitting between them. The CDR3 consists of 15 residues. The germline CDR1 and CDR2 sequences are SGHRS and YFSETQ.